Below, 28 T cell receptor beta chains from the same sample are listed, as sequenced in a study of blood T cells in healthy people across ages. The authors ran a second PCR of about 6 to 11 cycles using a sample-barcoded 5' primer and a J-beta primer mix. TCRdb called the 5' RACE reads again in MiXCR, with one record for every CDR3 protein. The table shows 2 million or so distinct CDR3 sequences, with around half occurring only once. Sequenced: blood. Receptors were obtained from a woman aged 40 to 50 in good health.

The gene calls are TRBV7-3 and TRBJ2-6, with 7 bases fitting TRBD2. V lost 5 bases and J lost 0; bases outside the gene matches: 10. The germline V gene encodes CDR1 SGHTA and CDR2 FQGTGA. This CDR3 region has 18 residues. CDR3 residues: CASSPRLASSSGANVLTF. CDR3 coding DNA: TGTGCCAGCAGCCCCCGACTAGCCTCTTCCTCTGGGGCCAACGTCCTGACTTTC.

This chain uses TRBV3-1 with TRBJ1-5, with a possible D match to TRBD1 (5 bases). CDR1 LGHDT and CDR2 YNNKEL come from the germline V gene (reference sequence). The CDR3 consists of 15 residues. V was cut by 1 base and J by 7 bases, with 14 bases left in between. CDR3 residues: CASSQGTPGLQPQHF. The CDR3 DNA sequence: TGTGCCAGCAGCCAAGGCACTCCAGGGTTACAGCCCCAGCATTTT. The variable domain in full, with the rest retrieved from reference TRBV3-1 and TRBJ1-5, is DTAVSQTPKYLVTQMGNDKSIKCEQNLGHDTMYWYKQDSKKFLKIMFSYNNKELIINETVPNRFSPKSPDKAHLNLHINSLELGDSAVYFCASSQGTPGLQPQHFGDGTRLSIL.

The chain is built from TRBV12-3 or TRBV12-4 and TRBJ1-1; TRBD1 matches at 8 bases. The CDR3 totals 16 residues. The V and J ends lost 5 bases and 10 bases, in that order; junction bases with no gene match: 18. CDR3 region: CASSPRSQTGVVSAFF. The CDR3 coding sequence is TGTGCCAGCAGTCCGAGATCTCAGACAGGGGTGGTTTCAGCTTTCTTT.

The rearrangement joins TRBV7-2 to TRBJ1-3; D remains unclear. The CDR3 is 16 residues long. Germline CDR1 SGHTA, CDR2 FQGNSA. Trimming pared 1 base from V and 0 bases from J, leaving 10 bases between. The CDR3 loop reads CASSLGPSYSGNTIYF. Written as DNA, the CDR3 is TGTGCCAGCAGCTTAGGCCCTTCGTACTCTGGAAACACCATATATTTT.

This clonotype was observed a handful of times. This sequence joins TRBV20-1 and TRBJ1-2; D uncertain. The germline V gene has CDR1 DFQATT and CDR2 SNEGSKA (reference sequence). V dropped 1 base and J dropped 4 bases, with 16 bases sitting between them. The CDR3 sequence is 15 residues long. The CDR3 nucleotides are TGCAGTGCTAGAGTGGGATCCGGGGTCCTCTATGGCTACACCTTC. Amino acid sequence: CSARVGSGVLYGYTF.

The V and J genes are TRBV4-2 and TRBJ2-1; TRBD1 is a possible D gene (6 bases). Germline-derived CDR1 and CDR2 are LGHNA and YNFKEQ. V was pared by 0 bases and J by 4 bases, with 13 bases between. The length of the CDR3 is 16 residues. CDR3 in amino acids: CASSQEGNREYNEQFF. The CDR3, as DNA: TGTGCCAGCAGCCAAGAAGGGAACAGGGAGTACAATGAGCAGTTCTTC.

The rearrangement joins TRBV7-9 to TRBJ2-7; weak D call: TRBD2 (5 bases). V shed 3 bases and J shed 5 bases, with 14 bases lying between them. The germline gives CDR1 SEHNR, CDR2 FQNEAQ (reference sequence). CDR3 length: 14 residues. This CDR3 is CASSFRGSENEQYF. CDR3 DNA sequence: TGTGCCAGCAGCTTTCGGGGATCTGAGAACGAGCAGTACTTC.

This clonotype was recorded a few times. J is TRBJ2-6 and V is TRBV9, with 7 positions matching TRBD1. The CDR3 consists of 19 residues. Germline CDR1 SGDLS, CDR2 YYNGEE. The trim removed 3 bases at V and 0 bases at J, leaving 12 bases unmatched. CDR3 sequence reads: CASSGRQGGTSSGANVLTF. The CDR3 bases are TGTGCCAGCAGCGGCCGACAGGGTGGCACATCCTCTGGGGCCAACGTCCTGACTTTC.

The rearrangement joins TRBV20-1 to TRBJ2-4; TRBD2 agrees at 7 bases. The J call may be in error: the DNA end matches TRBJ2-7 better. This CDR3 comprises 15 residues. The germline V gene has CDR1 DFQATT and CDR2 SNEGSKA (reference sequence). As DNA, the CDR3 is TGCAGTGCTAGAGAAAATCGAGCGGGGACCTACGAGCAGTACTTC. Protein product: CSARENRAGTYEQYF.

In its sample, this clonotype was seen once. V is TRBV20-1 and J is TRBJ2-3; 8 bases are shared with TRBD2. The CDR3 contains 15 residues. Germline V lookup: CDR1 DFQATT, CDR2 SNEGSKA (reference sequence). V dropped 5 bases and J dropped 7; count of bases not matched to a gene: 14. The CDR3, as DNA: TGCAGTGCTCATTCCGGGGCGGGGGGATCGAATACGCAGTATTTT. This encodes CSAHSGAGGSNTQYF.

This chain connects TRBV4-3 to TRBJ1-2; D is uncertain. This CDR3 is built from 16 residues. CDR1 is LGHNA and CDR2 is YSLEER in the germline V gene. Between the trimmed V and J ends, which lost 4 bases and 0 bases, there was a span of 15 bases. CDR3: CASSLVHEGTNYGYTF. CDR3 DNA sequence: TGCGCCAGCAGCCTAGTCCACGAGGGCACTAACTATGGCTACACCTTC.

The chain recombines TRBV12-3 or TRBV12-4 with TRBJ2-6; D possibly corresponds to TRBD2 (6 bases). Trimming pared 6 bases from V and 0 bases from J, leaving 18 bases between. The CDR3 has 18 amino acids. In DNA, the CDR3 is TGTGCCAGCAGCCCCAAGGGAGGAGCTCTCTCTGGGGCCAACGTCCTGACTTTC. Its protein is CASSPKGGALSGANVLTF.

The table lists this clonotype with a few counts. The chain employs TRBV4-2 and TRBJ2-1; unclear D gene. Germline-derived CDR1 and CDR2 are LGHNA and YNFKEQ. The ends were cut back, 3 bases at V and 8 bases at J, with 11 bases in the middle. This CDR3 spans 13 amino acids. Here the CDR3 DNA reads TGTGCCAGCAGCCACCTAGAATCCCATGAGCAGTTCTTC. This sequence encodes CASSHLESHEQFF.

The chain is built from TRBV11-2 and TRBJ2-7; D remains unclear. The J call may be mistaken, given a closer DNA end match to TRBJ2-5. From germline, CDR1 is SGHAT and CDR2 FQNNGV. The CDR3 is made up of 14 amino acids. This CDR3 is CASSFYTLDQTQYF. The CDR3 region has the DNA TGTGCCAGCAGCTTCTATACATTAGACCAGACCCAGTACTTC.

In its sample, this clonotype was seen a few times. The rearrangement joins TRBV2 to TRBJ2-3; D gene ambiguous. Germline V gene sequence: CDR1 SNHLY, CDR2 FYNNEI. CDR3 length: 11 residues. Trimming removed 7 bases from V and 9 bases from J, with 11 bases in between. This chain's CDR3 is CASTRERTQYF. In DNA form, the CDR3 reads TGTGCCAGCACACGTGAGAGGACGCAGTATTTT.

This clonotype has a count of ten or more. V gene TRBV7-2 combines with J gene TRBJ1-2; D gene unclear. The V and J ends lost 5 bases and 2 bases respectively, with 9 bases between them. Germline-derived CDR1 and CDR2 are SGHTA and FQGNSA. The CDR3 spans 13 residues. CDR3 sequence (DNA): TGTGCCAGCAGCCCCCCGGGAAACTATGGCTACACCTTC. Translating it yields CASSPPGNYGYTF.

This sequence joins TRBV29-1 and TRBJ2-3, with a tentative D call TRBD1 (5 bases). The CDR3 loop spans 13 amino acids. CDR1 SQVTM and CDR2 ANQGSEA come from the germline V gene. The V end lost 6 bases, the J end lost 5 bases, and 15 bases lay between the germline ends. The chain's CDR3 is CSVATGHLDTQYF. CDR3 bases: TGCAGCGTGGCCACAGGACACCTAGATACGCAGTATTTT.

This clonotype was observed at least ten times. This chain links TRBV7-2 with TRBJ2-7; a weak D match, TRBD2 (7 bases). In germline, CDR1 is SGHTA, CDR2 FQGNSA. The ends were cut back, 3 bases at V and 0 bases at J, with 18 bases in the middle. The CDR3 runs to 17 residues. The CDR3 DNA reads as TGTGCCAGCAGCTTTCCAGGGGCGGGGGTTACCTCCTACGAGCAGTACTTC. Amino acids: CASSFPGAGVTSYEQYF.

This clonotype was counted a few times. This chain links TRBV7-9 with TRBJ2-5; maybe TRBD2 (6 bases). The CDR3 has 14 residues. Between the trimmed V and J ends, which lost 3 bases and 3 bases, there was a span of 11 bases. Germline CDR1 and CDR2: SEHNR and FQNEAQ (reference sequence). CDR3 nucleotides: TGTGCCAGCAGCTTCGGGGGAATCAAAGAGACCCAGTACTTC. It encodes CASSFGGIKETQYF.

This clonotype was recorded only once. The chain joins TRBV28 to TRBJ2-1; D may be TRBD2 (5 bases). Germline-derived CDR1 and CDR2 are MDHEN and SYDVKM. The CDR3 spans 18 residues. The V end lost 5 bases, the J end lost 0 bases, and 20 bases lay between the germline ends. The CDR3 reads CASSPYLLGTSSYNEQFF. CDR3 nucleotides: TGTGCCAGCAGTCCTTACCTTTTGGGTACTAGCTCCTACAATGAGCAGTTCTTC.

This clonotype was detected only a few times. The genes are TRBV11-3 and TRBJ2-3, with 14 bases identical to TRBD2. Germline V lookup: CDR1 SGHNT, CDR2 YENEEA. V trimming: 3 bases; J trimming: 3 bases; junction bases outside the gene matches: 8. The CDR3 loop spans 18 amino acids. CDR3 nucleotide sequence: TGTGCCAGCAGCTTCTCGACTAGCGGGGGGGCCCTAACAGATACGCAGTATTTT. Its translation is CASSFSTSGGALTDTQYF.

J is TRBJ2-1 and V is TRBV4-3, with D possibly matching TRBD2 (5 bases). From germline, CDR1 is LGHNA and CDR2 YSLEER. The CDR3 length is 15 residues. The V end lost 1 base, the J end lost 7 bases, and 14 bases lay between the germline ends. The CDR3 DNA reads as TGCGCCAGCAGCCAAGGGCTTCAAGAGGGAAATGAGCAGTTCTTC. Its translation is CASSQGLQEGNEQFF.

CDR3: CASSLKGLSYEQYF. DNA of the CDR3: TGTGCCAGCAGCTTAAAGGGGCTCTCCTACGAGCAGTACTTC. V usage is TRBV7-2 and J usage is TRBJ2-7, with D maybe TRBD1 (5 bases). The CDR3 loop spans 14 amino acids. Germline-derived CDR1 and CDR2 are SGHTA and FQGNSA. Between the trimmed V and J ends, which lost 2 bases and 0 bases, there was a span of 8 bases.

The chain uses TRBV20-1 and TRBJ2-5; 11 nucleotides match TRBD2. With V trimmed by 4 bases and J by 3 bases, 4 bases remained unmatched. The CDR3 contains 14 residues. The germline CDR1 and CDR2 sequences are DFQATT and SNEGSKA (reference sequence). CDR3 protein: CSAILLAGEETQYF. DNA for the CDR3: TGCAGTGCTATCTTACTAGCGGGGGAAGAGACCCAGTACTTC.

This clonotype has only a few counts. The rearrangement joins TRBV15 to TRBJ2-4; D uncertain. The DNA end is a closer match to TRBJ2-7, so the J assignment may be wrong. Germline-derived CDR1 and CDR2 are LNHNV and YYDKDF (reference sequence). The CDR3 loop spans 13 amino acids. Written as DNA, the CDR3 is TGTGCCACCAGCAGAGGTGGTTCGGGCGAGCAGTACTTC. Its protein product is CATSRGGSGEQYF.

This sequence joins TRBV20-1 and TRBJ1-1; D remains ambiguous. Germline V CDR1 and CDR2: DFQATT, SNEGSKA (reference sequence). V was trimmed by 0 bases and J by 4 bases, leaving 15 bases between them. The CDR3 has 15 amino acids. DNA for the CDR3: TGCAGTGCTAGAGATGTGAGGGCCAGTTCCACTGAAGCTTTCTTT. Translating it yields CSARDVRASSTEAFF.

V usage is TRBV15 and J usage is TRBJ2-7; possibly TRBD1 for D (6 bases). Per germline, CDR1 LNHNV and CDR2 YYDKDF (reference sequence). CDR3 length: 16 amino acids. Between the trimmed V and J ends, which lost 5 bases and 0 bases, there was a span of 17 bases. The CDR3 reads CATSQDRQTGSYEQYF. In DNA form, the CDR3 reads TGTGCCACCAGCCAAGATCGACAGACAGGCTCCTACGAGCAGTACTTC.

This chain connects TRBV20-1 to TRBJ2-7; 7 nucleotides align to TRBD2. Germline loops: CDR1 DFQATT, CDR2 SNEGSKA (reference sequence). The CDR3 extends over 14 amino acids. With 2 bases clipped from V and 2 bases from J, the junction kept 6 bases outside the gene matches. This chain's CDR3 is CSARSAGETYEQYF. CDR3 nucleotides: TGCAGTGCTAGATCTGCGGGGGAGACCTACGAGCAGTACTTC.